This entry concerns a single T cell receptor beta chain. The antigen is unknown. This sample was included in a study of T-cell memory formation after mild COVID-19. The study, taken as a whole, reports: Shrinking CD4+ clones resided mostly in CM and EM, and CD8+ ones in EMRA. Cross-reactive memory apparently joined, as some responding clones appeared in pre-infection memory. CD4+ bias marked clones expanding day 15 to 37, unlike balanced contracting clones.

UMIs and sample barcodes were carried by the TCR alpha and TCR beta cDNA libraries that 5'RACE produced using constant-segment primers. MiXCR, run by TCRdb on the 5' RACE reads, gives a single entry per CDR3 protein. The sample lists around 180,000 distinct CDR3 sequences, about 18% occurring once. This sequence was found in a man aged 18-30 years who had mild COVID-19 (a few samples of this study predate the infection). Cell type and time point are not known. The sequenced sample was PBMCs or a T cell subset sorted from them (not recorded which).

The CDR3 region has the DNA TGTGCCAGCAGCCAGGGACTAGCGGGGCCCTACGAGCAGTACTTC. Translating gives CASSQGLAGPYEQYF. V gene TRBV5-6 combines with J gene TRBJ2-7; 13 nucleotides line up with TRBD2. The V gene end was trimmed by 4 bases and the J gene end by 2 bases; junction bases not matched to a gene: 3. This CDR3 contains 15 residues. Germline assignment: CDR1 SGHDT and CDR2 YYEEEE.